Listed below are T cell receptor beta chains from one sample, sequenced in a study of cytomegalovirus exposure and HLA in healthy donors. The assay was immunoSEQ multiplex PCR, and TCRdb's table has in-frame clones only and misses some. The sample consists of about 140,000 clones, about 79% of them appearing once. Input material: PBMCs. All receptors come from a male donor in good health and CMV-seronegative. Both conserved end residues are part of each CDR3. D genes are given only for firm matches. Where a row states a size, it is once, few, many or the class of an expanded clone; other rows omit it.

j_gene | d_gene | abundance | v_gene | CDR3nt | CDR3aa
TRBJ1-2 | - | - | TRBV6-1 | TGTGCCAGCAGTGAAGCTGGGCAGGGCGATGGCTACACCTTC | CASSEAGQGDGYTF
TRBJ2-6 | - | few | TRBV7-9 | TGTGCCAGCAGCCAAGATCTCAGCTCTGGGGCCAACGTCCTGACTTTC | CASSQDLSSGANVLTF
TRBJ1-4 | - | - | TRBV19 | TGTGCCAGTAGTATTGGGGCAGGGTTTGAAAAACTGTTTTTT | CASSIGAGFEKLFF
TRBJ2-5 | - | - | TRBV21-1 | TGTGCCAGCCCGACAGGGGAGACCCAGTACTTC | CASPTGETQYF
TRBJ2-7 | TRBD2 | - | TRBV5-1 | TGCGCCAGCAGCCTGGGGACTAGCGGGGCCCCCTACGAGCAGTACTTC | CASSLGTSGAPYEQYF
TRBJ2-7 | - | - | TRBV2 | TGTGCCAGTTCCTTCGACAGGTCCTACGAGCAGTACTTC | CASSFDRSYEQYF
TRBJ1-2 | - | - | TRBV6-5 | TGTGCCAGCAGTTACTCCGGGTGGAGGGGCCGCAATAGCTACACCTTC | CASSYSGWRGRNSYTF
TRBJ1-2 | TRBD1 | - | TRBV7-2 | TGTGCCAGCAGCTTAGATTCAGGGGGCCTTGTTAATGGCTACACCTTC | CASSLDSGGLVNGYTF
TRBJ2-1 | TRBD1 | - | TRBV4-2 | TGTGCCAGCAGCCGCCGGGACAGGGCCTACAATGAGCAGTTCTTC | CASSRRDRAYNEQFF
TRBJ1-4 | TRBD1 | - | TRBV6-1 | TGTGCCAGCACCATCGACAGGGGGGCTAATGAAAAACTGTTTTTT | CASTIDRGANEKLFF
TRBJ2-2 | - | - | TRBV21-1 | TGTGCCAGCAGCAAAGAGACAGGGGGCTCCGGGGAGCTGTTTTTT | CASSKETGGSGELFF
TRBJ2-1 | TRBD2 | - | TRBV7-6 | TGTGCCAGCAGCTTCCGACTAGCGGGAGTAGATGAGCAGTTCTTC | CASSFRLAGVDEQFF
TRBJ1-2 | - | - | TRBV27 | TGTGCCAGCAGTTTAGGCGGTCCCCCCCATGGCTACACCTTC | CASSLGGPPHGYTF
TRBJ1-2 | - | - | TRBV9 | TGTGCCAGCAGCGTCACAGGGTTTTTCTCGGGCTACACCTTC | CASSVTGFFSGYTF
TRBJ2-7 | - | - | TRBV27 | TGTGCCAGCAGTTTGGCCCCCTCCTACGAGCAGTACTTC | CASSLAPSYEQYF
TRBJ2-7 | TRBD1 | - | TRBV13 | TGTGCCAGCAGCAGCCGGGACAGCGTGCCCCGGGAGCAGTACTTC | CASSSRDSVPREQYF
TRBJ2-7 | - | - | TRBV6-1 | TGTGCTTCTTCGCTGGCCTTTAACTACGAGCAGTACTTC | CASSLAFNYEQYF
TRBJ1-1 | - | few | TRBV4-2 | TGTGCCAGCAGCCGCGGGAGGTTTGACACTGAAGCTTTCTTT | CASSRGRFDTEAFF
TRBJ1-1 | - | - | TRBV15 | TGTGCCACCAGCAGAGGGCAGAACACTGAAGCTTTCTTT | CATSRGQNTEAFF
TRBJ2-7 | - | - | TRBV7-9 | TGTGCCAGCAGCTTATTAGGCAGGTCTGGATACGAGCAGTACTTC | CASSLLGRSGYEQYF
TRBJ2-7 | - | once | TRBV12-5 | TGTGCTAGTGCTCAGGGCGCCTACGAGCAGTACTTC | CASAQGAYEQYF
TRBJ2-1 | TRBD2 | few | TRBV7-9 | TGTGCCAGCAGACCCACCGGGACTAGCGGGCTGTACAATGAGCAGTTCTTC | CASRPTGTSGLYNEQFF
TRBJ1-2 | - | few | TRBV6-5 | TGTGCCAGCAGTTATCAGAGGGCCTATGGCTACACCTTC | CASSYQRAYGYTF
TRBJ2-2 | - | - | TRBV11-2 | TGTGCCAGCAGCTTAGTAGAATTGTCGATCACCGGGGAGCTGTTTTTT | CASSLVELSITGELFF
TRBJ1-2 | TRBD1 | - | TRBV9 | TGTGCCAGCAGCGTCTCTGGGGCGACAGGGGGGAACTATGGCTACACCTTC | CASSVSGATGGNYGYTF
TRBJ2-3 | - | once | TRBV27 | TGTGCCAGCAGTTTCGGACACACCCCCCATACGCAGTATTTT | CASSFGHTPHTQYF
TRBJ1-1 | - | - | TRBV7-3 | TGTGCCAGCAGCTTGTCAGGGTACACTGAAGCTTTCTTT | CASSLSGYTEAFF
TRBJ2-4 | TRBD1 | - | TRBV19 | TGTGCCAGTAGTATAGGGACAGGGGTGGCCAAAAACATTCAGTACTTC | CASSIGTGVAKNIQYF
TRBJ1-5 | TRBD1 | - | TRBV5-4 | TGTGCCAGCAGCAGACAGGGGAGCAATCAGCCCCAGCATTTT | CASSRQGSNQPQHF
TRBJ2-7 | - | - | TRBV19 | TGTGCCAGTAGGACAGGCCCGAACTCCTACGAGCAGTACTTC | CASRTGPNSYEQYF
TRBJ2-2 | - | - | TRBV7-3 | TGTGCCAGCAGCACCCCGACAGGCCGATACACCGGGGAGCTGTTTTTT | CASSTPTGRYTGELFF
TRBJ1-6 | TRBD1 | - | TRBV18 | TGTGCCAGCTCACCAGAGGCAGGGGGTGGATCACCCCTCCACTTT | CASSPEAGGGSPLHF
TRBJ1-5 | - | few | TRBV6-4 | TGTGCCAGCAGTGTCCTCCCGGATCAGCCCCAGCATTTT | CASSVLPDQPQHF
TRBJ1-2 | - | once | TRBV7-8 | TGTGCCAGCAGCTTAATGGCCGCGGCGGGCTATGGCTACACCTTC | CASSLMAAAGYGYTF
TRBJ1-5 | TRBD1 | - | TRBV5-6 | TGTGCCAGCAGCCCATACGGACAGGGGGCAGCTCAGCCCCAGCATTTT | CASSPYGQGAAQPQHF
TRBJ1-2 | TRBD1 | - | TRBV19 | TGTGCCAGTAGTATCCCGGCAGGGGGCTATGGCTACACCTTC | CASSIPAGGYGYTF
TRBJ2-2 | TRBD1 | - | TRBV11-3 | TGTGCCAGCAGACCCGGGACAGGGGGGCCCGGGGAGCTGTTTTTT | CASRPGTGGPGELFF
TRBJ2-7 | TRBD1 | few | TRBV11-3 | TGTGCCAGCAGCTTAGGACAGGGGGTTTCCTACGAGCAGTACTTC | CASSLGQGVSYEQYF
TRBJ1-4 | - | - | TRBV4-3 | TGCGCCAGCAGCCAAGATGGCAGGGGTGGTAATGAAAAACTGTTTTTT | CASSQDGRGGNEKLFF
TRBJ1-1 | - | - | TRBV5-1 | TGCGCCAGCAGCTTGGAACCCCGGAGGGACACTGAAGCTTTCTTT | CASSLEPRRDTEAFF
TRBJ2-1 | - | - | TRBV10-3 | TGTGCCATCAGTGAGTCGATACTGGAGCTATACAATGAGCAGTTCTTC | CAISESILELYNEQFF
TRBJ2-7 | TRBD2 | - | TRBV29-1 | TGCAGCGTTGAACGGGGGGAATCCTACGAGCAGTACTTC | CSVERGESYEQYF
TRBJ2-7 | - | - | TRBV10-3 | TGTGCCACCGCCTTGGGTAGCGAAGTCTACGAGCAGTACTTC | CATALGSEVYEQYF
TRBJ2-1 | - | - | TRBV18 | TGTGCCAGCTCACCCCTAGCATCTAATGAGCAGTTCTTC | CASSPLASNEQFF
TRBJ2-5 | - | - | TRBV9 | TGTGCCAGCAGCGCCCCCCTCGGGGAGACCCAGTACTTC | CASSAPLGETQYF
TRBJ2-7 | TRBD1 | - | TRBV6-5 | TGTGCCAGCAGGCGACAGGGGGCCTCCTACGAGCAGTACTTC | CASRRQGASYEQYF
TRBJ2-3 | TRBD2 | - | TRBV5-4 | TGTGCCAGCAGCGTAGGAGCGGGGGGGTCAGATACGCAGTATTTT | CASSVGAGGSDTQYF
TRBJ2-7 | TRBD2 | - | TRBV6-8 | TGTGCCAGCCGTGGGAGCGGGAGAAGAAAAGCCTACGAGCAGTACTTC | CASRGSGRRKAYEQYF
TRBJ1-4 | - | - | TRBV5-6 | TGTTCCAGCAGCTTGATTTCCAGGGCCGGTGAAAAACTGTTTTTT | CSSSLISRAGEKLFF
TRBJ2-5 | - | - | TRBV19 | TGTGCCAGTAGTATAGATCTCGGAGAGACCCAGTACTTC | CASSIDLGETQYF